Below, 13 T cell receptor beta chains from the same sample are listed, as sequenced in a study of shared clonotypes between healthy human individuals (dated by TCRdb to the early 2020s). Receptor amplification or capture employed the immunoSEQ multiplex PCR assay. Sourced from immuneACCESS, this table was stored by TCRdb with only in-frame sequences that have V and J called. A share of the clones is absent; for the studies checked, an unresolved V gene accounts for under half, and the remainder has no known explanation. The sample contains roughly 810,000 clones, around 96% of them found a single time. The top ten constitute over 0.2% of the sample. CD8 naive samples were obtained by positive selection for CCR7 among CD45RO-negative cells, yielding a CD45RA+CCR7+ population from which TemRA cells were excluded. What was sequenced was naive CD8+ T cells sorted from blood. According to the study, the label for this sample's cell subset or site signals: CD45RA+CCR7+. These receptors were taken from a man aged 25-45 years in good health.

The chain links TRBV6-5 to TRBJ1-2; no definite D call. Germline lookup yields CDR1 MNHEY and CDR2 SVGAGI. The CDR3 extends over 16 amino acids. V gave up 0 bases and J gave up 7 bases, with 18 bases separating them. The CDR3 nucleotides read TGTGCCAGCAGTTACTCGATGGAGTCAGACTCCTTTGGCTACACCTTC. This translates into CASSYSMESDSFGYTF.

The CDR3: CASREVGQETQYF. CDR3 nucleotide sequence: TGCGCCAGCAGAGAGGTTGGCCAAGAGACCCAGTACTTC. The rearrangement uses TRBV10-2 and TRBJ2-5; D remains ambiguous. Germline V gene data show CDR1 as WSHSY and CDR2 as SAAADI. Trimming took 6 bases from V and 1 from J, leaving 9 bases between them. This CDR3 comprises 13 residues.

The V call is TRBV27, the J call TRBJ2-7; 7 positions agree with TRBD2. The length of the CDR3 is 16 residues. Germline V lookup: CDR1 MNHEY, CDR2 SMNVEV (reference sequence). V shed 6 bases and J 0 bases; nucleotides not matched to a gene: 11. The CDR3 DNA reads TGTGCCAGCAGCCGATCAACTAGCGTTAGCTCCTACGAGCAGTACTTC. Translated: CASSRSTSVSSYEQYF.

The V gene is TRBV7-9, the J gene TRBJ2-5, with D perhaps matching TRBD2 (6 bases). Germline CDR1 is SEHNR and CDR2 is FQNEAQ (reference sequence). The CDR3 is 13 amino acids. V lost 9 bases and J 5 bases, leaving 16 bases between the germline ends. CDR3 amino acids: CASGLGRRETQYF. CDR3 nucleotides: TGTGCCAGTGGCCTGGGGAGGAGGGAGACCCAGTACTTC.

J is TRBJ1-1 and V is TRBV27; D is undetermined. CDR3 length equals 11 residues. Per germline, CDR1 MNHEY and CDR2 SMNVEV (reference sequence). The germline V and J ends were trimmed by 5 bases and 2 bases, with 3 bases remaining between them. The CDR3 reads CASSGNTEAFF. The CDR3 region has the DNA TGTGCCAGCAGTGGAAACACTGAAGCTTTCTTT.

The chain has TRBV21-1 and TRBJ2-7. TRBV21-1 is a documented pseudogene. The CDR3 spans 15 residues. The CDR3 sequence is CASSKDPGTTYEQYF. CDR3 nucleotides: TGTGCCAGCAGCAAAGATCCAGGGACCACCTACGAGCAGTACTTC.

Here the CDR3 DNA reads TGTGCCAGCAGTTACGCAGGACAGGGGGCGACTGAAGCTTTCTTT. Translated, it gives CASSYAGQGATEAFF. The chain joins TRBV6-6 to TRBJ1-1, with 11 positions matching TRBD1. Germline trimming cut 2 bases from V and 5 bases from J; bases unmatched to any gene: 4. The CDR3 totals 15 residues. From germline, CDR1 is MNHNY and CDR2 SVGAGI (reference sequence).

The chain employs TRBV13 and TRBJ2-2; 7 bases are shared with TRBD1. Germline CDR1 PRHDT, CDR2 FYEKMQ (reference sequence). Trimming took 2 bases from V and 7 from J; bases not matched to a gene: 4. The CDR3 is made up of 14 amino acids. The DNA of the CDR3 is TGTGCCAGCAGCTTAAGACAGGGTGGCGGGGAGCTGTTTTTT. It translates to CASSLRQGGGELFF. The variable domain in full, with the rest retrieved from reference TRBV13 and TRBJ2-2, is AAGVIQSPRHLIKEKRETATLKCYPIPRHDTVYWYQQGPGQDPQFLISFYEKMQSDKGSIPDRFSAQQFSDYHSELNMSSLELGDSALYFCASSLRQGGGELFFGEGSRLTVL.

This rearrangement joins TRBV7-9 to TRBJ2-7; no firm D call. The CDR3 extends over 14 amino acids. The germline V gene has CDR1 SEHNR and CDR2 FQNEAQ (reference sequence). Trimming stripped 3 bases from V and 0 bases from J, with 9 bases between. In DNA form, the CDR3 reads TGTGCCAGCAGCTTTGAAGGGCTCTCCTACGAGCAGTACTTC. Its translation: CASSFEGLSYEQYF.

The chain is built from TRBV9 and TRBJ2-1, with TRBD2 matching 13 bases. Germline lookup yields CDR1 SGDLS and CDR2 YYNGEE. The trim removed 2 bases at V and 5 bases at J, leaving 1 base unmatched. CDR3 length equals 15 residues. Here the CDR3 DNA reads TGTGCCAGCAGCGTTACTAGCGGGAGGGACAATGAGCAGTTCTTC. It codes for CASSVTSGRDNEQFF.

The V gene is TRBV7-9, the J gene TRBJ2-7, with 10 bases fitting TRBD1. Germline CDR1 SEHNR, CDR2 FQNEAQ (reference sequence). V was clipped by 5 bases and J by 6 bases; unmatched bases: 7. This CDR3 is 14 amino acids long. CDR3 protein: CASSRGQGRFEQYF. CDR3 bases: TGTGCCAGCAGCCGGGGACAGGGGAGGTTCGAGCAGTACTTC.

The V gene is TRBV5-6, the J gene TRBJ2-1; 7 bases are a match to TRBD1. CDR3 size: 17 residues. Germline CDR1 is SGHDT and CDR2 is YYEEEE. Trimming cost V 0 bases and J 4 bases; bases outside gene matches: 10. In nucleotides, the CDR3 is TGTGCCAGCAGCTTGGAGACGTGGGACAGTCATTACAATGAGCAGTTCTTC. Protein sequence: CASSLETWDSHYNEQFF.

The chain combines TRBV7-2 with TRBJ2-3; D unclear. Trimming took 5 bases from V and 0 from J, leaving 15 bases between them. The CDR3 spans 16 residues. Germline values: CDR1 SGHTA, CDR2 FQGNSA. This CDR3 is CASSLSLLGSTDTQYF. CDR3 sequence (DNA): TGTGCCAGCAGCCTCTCTTTGCTCGGAAGCACAGATACGCAGTATTTT. The variable domain in full, completed from reference TRBV7-2 and TRBJ2-3, reads GAGVSQSPSNKVTEKGKDVELRCDPISGHTALYWYRQSLGQGLEFLIYFQGNSAPDKSGLPSDRFSAERTGGSVSTLTIQRTQQEDSAVYLCASSLSLLGSTDTQYFGPGTRLTVL.